The 24 T cell receptor beta chains presented below share a single source sample, sequenced in a study of blood T cell repertoires in COVID-19. The repertoire was sequenced with immunoSEQ multiplex PCR; TCRdb's copy has only in-frame clones and lacks some. This table holds fewer than 300,000 clones, around 90% found once. The sample was PBMCs or T cells enriched from blood (not recorded which). These receptors originate from a woman aged 30 to 39 who had recovered from COVID-19.

This rearrangement joins TRBV9 to TRBJ1-4, with D possibly matching TRBD1 (5 bases). The germline V gene has CDR1 SGDLS and CDR2 YYNGEE. This CDR3 has 14 amino acids. Trimming stripped 4 bases from V and 10 bases from J, with 17 bases between. The CDR3 DNA reads TGTGCCAGCAGCCCTGACAGTCAGACCTTAAAACTGTTTTTT. This codes for CASSPDSQTLKLFF.

This chain joins TRBV6-5 and TRBJ2-2; D might be TRBD1 (7 bases). Germline loops: CDR1 MNHEY, CDR2 SVGAGI. Between the trimmed V and J ends, which lost 7 bases and 5 bases, there was a span of 17 bases. The CDR3 contains 15 residues. CDR3 nucleotides: TGTGCCAGCACTTTTAAGGCAGGGGGGACCGGGGAGCTGTTTTTT. It yields the protein CASTFKAGGTGELFF.

CDR3 protein: CASKDSPSGNTIYF. The CDR3 nucleotides read TGTGCCAGCAAAGACAGCCCCTCTGGAAACACCATATATTTT. V is TRBV2 and J is TRBJ1-3; D is possibly TRBD1 (5 bases). The CDR3 has 14 amino acids. CDR1 is SNHLY, CDR2 FYNNEI, per germline. V was clipped by 7 bases and J by 0 bases, with 10 bases between them.

CDR3 sequence: CAWSKGGSQETQYF. The CDR3 region has the DNA TGTGCCTGGAGCAAGGGAGGGTCTCAAGAGACCCAGTACTTC. This rearrangement joins TRBV30 to TRBJ2-5, with TRBD2 matching 7 bases. Germline CDR1 reads GTSNPN; CDR2 reads SVGIG (reference sequence). J was trimmed by 2 bases and V by 3 bases; bases with no gene match: 6. The CDR3 has 14 amino acids.

CDR3 region: CASSSFDRPGNTIYF. The CDR3 DNA reads as TGTGCCAGCAGCTCCTTCGACAGGCCTGGAAACACCATATATTTT. The gene calls are TRBV11-2 and TRBJ1-3, with a tentative D call TRBD1 (6 bases). The V and J ends lost 4 bases and 2 bases respectively, with 12 bases between them. CDR1 SGHAT and CDR2 FQNNGV come from the germline V gene. The CDR3 is made up of 15 amino acids.

This rearrangement joins TRBV7-3 to TRBJ2-5; 7 positions match TRBD2. The length of the CDR3 is 15 residues. CDR1 and CDR2 from the germline V gene are SGHTA and FQGTGA. V shed 1 base and J 4 bases; nucleotides not matched to a gene: 6. CDR3 loop: CASSLSGSVSETQYF. CDR3 bases: TGTGCCAGCAGCTTAAGCGGGAGTGTATCAGAGACCCAGTACTTC.

The V and J genes are TRBV20-1 and TRBJ2-2; D gene ambiguous. The germline CDR1 and CDR2 sequences are DFQATT and SNEGSKA (reference sequence). With 6 bases removed from V and 6 bases from J, the gap between germline ends came to 8 bases. This CDR3 is built from 11 residues. The CDR3 reads CSAHQAGELFF. The CDR3 DNA reads TGCAGTGCCCACCAGGCCGGGGAGCTGTTTTTT.

This clone was observed a single time. The rearrangement uses TRBV28 and TRBJ2-1; 12 bases are a match to TRBD2. This CDR3 is 17 amino acids long. After removal of 8 bases from V and 6 bases from J, the junction contained 14 bases not matched to a gene. Per germline, CDR1 MDHEN and CDR2 SYDVKM. The CDR3 reads CASQGLAGLGPSNEQFF. CDR3 nucleotide sequence: TGTGCCAGCCAGGGACTAGCGGGTTTGGGGCCCAGCAATGAGCAGTTCTTC.

V and J are TRBV9 and TRBJ2-3; unclear D gene. The V gene's germline CDR1 is SGDLS and CDR2 YYNGEE. The CDR3 consists of 15 residues. Trimming left V 4 bases short and J 4 bases short, with 16 bases between. The CDR3 DNA sequence: TGTGCCAGCAGCTCTTGGGCCAGCAGGCCAGATACGCAGTATTTT. Translation gives CASSSWASRPDTQYF.

The chain combines TRBV5-3 with TRBJ2-3; 10 bases are a match to TRBD2. TRBV5-3 is classed as an ORF, of uncertain function. V shed 0 bases and J 1 base; nucleotides not matched to a gene: 17. CDR3 length: 21 residues. The CDR3 DNA reads TGTGCCAGAAGCTTGGCTAGCGGGAGCCCTGGAGTCTTTCAAGGCACAGATACGCAGTATTTT. Amino acid sequence: CARSLASGSPGVFQGTDTQYF.

The chain recombines TRBV19 with TRBJ2-7; TRBD1 aligns across 9 bases. CDR3 length: 14 residues. Trimming at V came to 8 bases and at J to 5 bases, leaving 10 bases not matched to a gene. Looked up from germline, CDR1 is LNHDA and CDR2 is SQIVND (reference sequence). CDR3 sequence (DNA): TGTGCCAGTGAGTCCGGGACAGGGAGCGACGAGCAGTACTTC. Its translation: CASESGTGSDEQYF. Full variable domain (rest looked up from reference TRBV19 and TRBJ2-7): DGGITQSPKYLFRKEGQNVTLSCEQNLNHDAMYWYRQDPGQGLRLIYYSQIVNDFQKGDIAEGYSVSREKKESFPLTVTSAQKNPTAFYLCASESGTGSDEQYFGPGTRLTVT.

The V gene is TRBV7-2, the J gene TRBJ2-5; D is possibly TRBD2 (6 bases). CDR3 length: 13 residues. With 8 bases removed from V and 5 bases from J, the gap between germline ends came to 15 bases. Germline CDR1 reads SGHTA; CDR2 reads FQGNSA. The CDR3 nucleotides read TGTGCCAGCCGGGACGGGAGAGGGGAGACCCAGTACTTC. It yields the protein CASRDGRGETQYF.

In its sample, this clone was seen once. The chain combines TRBV28 with TRBJ1-4; TRBD1 might be the D (5 bases). V was cut by 6 bases and J by 8 bases, with 13 bases left in between. The CDR3 runs to 13 residues. Germline CDR1 is MDHEN and CDR2 is SYDVKM. The CDR3 sequence: CASRKGNHEKLFF. The CDR3 DNA reads TGTGCCAGCAGAAAGGGGAACCACGAAAAACTGTTTTTT.

The gene calls are TRBV4-3 and TRBJ2-2, with 11 positions matching TRBD2. With 0 bases clipped from V and 5 bases from J, the junction kept 17 bases outside the gene matches. CDR1 is LGHNA and CDR2 is YSLEER in the germline V gene. This CDR3 has 21 amino acids. In DNA, the CDR3 is TGCGCCAGCAGCCAAGATCTAATCCACGGGCTAGCGGGAGGTGGTACCGGGGAGCTGTTTTTT. Translating it yields CASSQDLIHGLAGGGTGELFF.

The J gene is TRBJ2-7, the V gene TRBV30; 7 bases fit TRBD2. CDR1 is GTSNPN, CDR2 SVGIG, per germline (reference sequence). The V and J ends lost 0 bases and 6 bases, in that order; junction bases with no gene match: 5. The CDR3 consists of 13 residues. The CDR3 nucleotides are TGTGCCTGGAGTGTGGAACGGGAGGTCGAGCAGTACTTC. Its protein product is CAWSVEREVEQYF.

The rearrangement links TRBV20-1 to TRBJ1-5, with D unresolved. CDR1 is DFQATT, CDR2 SNEGSKA, per germline (reference sequence). The CDR3 is 11 amino acids. The ends were cut back, 6 bases at V and 7 bases at J, with 10 bases in the middle. The CDR3 sequence: CSARRDQPQHF. CDR3 bases: TGCAGTGCCCGGAGAGACCAGCCCCAGCATTTT.

The rearrangement links TRBV5-1 to TRBJ2-7; 7 nucleotides line up with TRBD1. The CDR3 spans 15 residues. V shed 2 bases and J 3 bases; nucleotides not matched to a gene: 8. Per germline, CDR1 SGHRS and CDR2 YFSETQ. For the CDR3, the DNA is TGCGCCAGCAGCTTTTCTACAGGGGCCAGCTACGAGCAGTACTTC. Protein sequence: CASSFSTGASYEQYF.

The rearrangement links TRBV18 to TRBJ1-5, with D unclear. CDR1 is KGHSH and CDR2 is LQKENI in the germline V gene. The CDR3 has 13 residues. The germline V and J ends were trimmed by 6 bases and 4 bases, with 10 bases remaining between them. CDR3 amino acids: CASSSGPNQPQHF. CDR3 DNA: TGTGCCAGCTCTAGCGGCCCGAATCAGCCCCAGCATTTT.

The chain couples TRBV12-5 to TRBJ1-1, with D perhaps matching TRBD1 (6 bases). V was shortened by 5 bases and J by 1 base, with 11 bases between the two germline ends. Per the germline V gene, CDR1 is LGHNT and CDR2 is FRNRAP. The CDR3 is 14 amino acids. The DNA for the CDR3 is TGTGCTAGTGGTACAGGGATGGGGAACACTGAAGCTTTCTTT. Its translation is CASGTGMGNTEAFF.

The V and J genes are TRBV5-8 and TRBJ2-7; 9 nucleotides match TRBD1. The CDR3 has 13 amino acids. From germline, CDR1 is SGHTS and CDR2 YDEGEE. Germline trimming cut 4 bases from V and 4 bases from J; bases unmatched to any gene: 3. DNA for the CDR3: TGTGCCAGCAGCCGGGACAGGGATTACGAGCAGTACTTC. Its protein product is CASSRDRDYEQYF. Filled out from reference TRBV5-8 and TRBJ2-7, the complete variable domain reads EAGVTQSPTHLIKTRGQQATLRCSPISGHTSVYWYQQALGLGLQFLLWYDEGEERNRGNFPPRFSGRQFPNYSSELNVNALELEDSALYLCASSRDRDYEQYFGPGTRLTVT.

This clone was counted once. The chain combines TRBV6-1 with TRBJ1-2; D gene unclear. Germline V gene lookup returns CDR1 MNHNS and CDR2 SASEGT. V gave up 3 bases and J gave up 4 bases, with 6 bases separating them. The CDR3 extends over 12 amino acids. CDR3 sequence reads: CASSEGSYGYTF. The CDR3 DNA reads TGTGCCAGCAGTGAGGGGAGCTATGGCTACACCTTC.

The chain's CDR3 is CASSLVSGSNQPQHF. The CDR3 DNA reads as TGCGCCAGCAGCTTGGTGTCAGGGAGCAATCAGCCCCAGCATTTT. This sequence joins TRBV5-1 and TRBJ1-5; a possible D gene is TRBD1 (5 bases). The CDR3 covers 15 residues. The germline CDR1 and CDR2 sequences are SGHRS and YFSETQ. V gave up 0 bases and J gave up 1 base, with 8 bases separating them.

The gene calls are TRBV5-4 and TRBJ2-7, with TRBD2 as a possible D gene (5 bases). There are 13 residues in the CDR3. With 1 base removed from V and 4 bases from J, the gap between germline ends came to 9 bases. The germline V gene encodes CDR1 SGHNT and CDR2 YYREEE (reference sequence). This chain's CDR3 is CASSLRGKYEQYF. The CDR3 DNA follows: TGTGCCAGCAGCTTGAGAGGGAAGTACGAGCAGTACTTC.

The chain employs TRBV14 and TRBJ2-1; D gene unclear. The germline V and J ends were trimmed by 1 base and 15 bases, with 13 bases remaining between them. CDR3 length: 12 residues. The germline V gene has CDR1 SGHDN and CDR2 FVKESK. The CDR3 spells CASSQVRDLGFF. The CDR3 coding sequence is TGTGCCAGCAGCCAAGTAAGAGACTTAGGGTTCTTC.